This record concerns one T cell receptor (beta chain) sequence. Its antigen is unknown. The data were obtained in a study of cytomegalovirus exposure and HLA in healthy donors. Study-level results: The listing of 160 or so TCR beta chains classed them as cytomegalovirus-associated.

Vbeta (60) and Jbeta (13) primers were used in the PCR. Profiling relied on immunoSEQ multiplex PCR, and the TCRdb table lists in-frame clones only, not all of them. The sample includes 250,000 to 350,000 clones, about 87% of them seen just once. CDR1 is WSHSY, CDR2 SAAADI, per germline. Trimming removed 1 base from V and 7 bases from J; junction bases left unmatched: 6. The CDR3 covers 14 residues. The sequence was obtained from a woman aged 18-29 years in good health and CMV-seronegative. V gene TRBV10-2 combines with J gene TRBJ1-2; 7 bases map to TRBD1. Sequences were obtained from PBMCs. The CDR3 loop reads CASSELQGQGGYTF. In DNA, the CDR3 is TGCGCCAGCAGTGAGTTACAGGGGCAGGGTGGCTACACCTTC.